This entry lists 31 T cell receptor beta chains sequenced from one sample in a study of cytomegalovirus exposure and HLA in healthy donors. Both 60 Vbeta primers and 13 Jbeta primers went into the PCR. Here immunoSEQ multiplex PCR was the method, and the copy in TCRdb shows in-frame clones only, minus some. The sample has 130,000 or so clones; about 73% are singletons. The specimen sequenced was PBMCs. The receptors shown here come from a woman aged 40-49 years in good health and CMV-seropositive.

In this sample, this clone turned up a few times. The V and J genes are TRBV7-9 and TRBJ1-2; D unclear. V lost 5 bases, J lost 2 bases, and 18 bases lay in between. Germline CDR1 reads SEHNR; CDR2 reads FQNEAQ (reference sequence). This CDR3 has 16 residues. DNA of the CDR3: TGTGCCAGCAGCCCCCTATCGGTTGCGAGAAACTATGGCTACACCTTC. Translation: CASSPLSVARNYGYTF.

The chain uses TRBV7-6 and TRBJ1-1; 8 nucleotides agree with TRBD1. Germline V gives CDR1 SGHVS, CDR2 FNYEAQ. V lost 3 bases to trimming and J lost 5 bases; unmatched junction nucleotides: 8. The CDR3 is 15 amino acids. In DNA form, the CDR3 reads TGTGCCAGCAGCTTCGGACAGGGCTTAGTTACTGAAGCTTTCTTT. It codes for CASSFGQGLVTEAFF.

CDR3 sequence reads: CASSRGPGTANTDTQYF. The CDR3 bases are TGTGCCAGTAGTAGGGGGCCCGGGACGGCTAACACAGATACGCAGTATTTT. The gene calls are TRBV19 and TRBJ2-3, with D possibly matching TRBD1 (6 bases). V lost 4 bases, J lost 2 bases, and 19 bases lay in between. Germline CDR1 LNHDA, CDR2 SQIVND (reference sequence). The CDR3 loop spans 17 amino acids.

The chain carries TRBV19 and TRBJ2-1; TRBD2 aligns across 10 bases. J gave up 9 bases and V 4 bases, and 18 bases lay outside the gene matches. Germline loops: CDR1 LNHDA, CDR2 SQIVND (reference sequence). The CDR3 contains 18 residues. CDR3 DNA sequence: TGTGCCAGTAGTACGCTAGCGGGAGATAGTCGACAACTTGGTGAGCAGTTCTTC. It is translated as CASSTLAGDSRQLGEQFF.

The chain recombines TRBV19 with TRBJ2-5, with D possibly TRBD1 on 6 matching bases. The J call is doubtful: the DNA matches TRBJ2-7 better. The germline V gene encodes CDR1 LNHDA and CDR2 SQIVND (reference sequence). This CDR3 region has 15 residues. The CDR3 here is CASRSLTGLSYEQYF. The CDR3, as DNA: TGTGCCAGTAGATCCCTGACAGGTCTATCCTACGAGCAGTACTTC.

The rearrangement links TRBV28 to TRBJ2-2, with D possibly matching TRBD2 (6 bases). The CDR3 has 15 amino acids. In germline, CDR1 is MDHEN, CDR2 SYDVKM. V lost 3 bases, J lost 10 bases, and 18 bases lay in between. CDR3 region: CASSFPRGGSEELFF. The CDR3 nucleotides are TGTGCCAGCAGTTTTCCGCGGGGCGGTTCGGAGGAGCTGTTTTTT.

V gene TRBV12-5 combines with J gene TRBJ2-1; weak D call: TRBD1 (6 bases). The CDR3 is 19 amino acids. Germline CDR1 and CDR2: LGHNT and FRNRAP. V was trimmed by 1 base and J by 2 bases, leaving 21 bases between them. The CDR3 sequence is CASGLETAYRVATYNEQFF. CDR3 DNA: TGTGCTAGTGGTTTGGAGACCGCCTACAGGGTGGCCACCTACAATGAGCAGTTCTTC.

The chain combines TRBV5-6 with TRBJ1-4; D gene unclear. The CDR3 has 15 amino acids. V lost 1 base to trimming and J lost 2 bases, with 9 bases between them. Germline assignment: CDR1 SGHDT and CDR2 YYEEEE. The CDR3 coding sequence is TGTGCCAGCAGCTTGTGGGAGTTTACTAATGAAAAACTGTTTTTT. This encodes CASSLWEFTNEKLFF.

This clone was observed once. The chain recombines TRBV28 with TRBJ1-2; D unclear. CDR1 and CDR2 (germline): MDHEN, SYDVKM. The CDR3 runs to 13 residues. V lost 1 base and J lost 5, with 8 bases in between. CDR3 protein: CASSLYGTYGYTF. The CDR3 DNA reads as TGTGCCAGCAGTTTATATGGCACATATGGCTACACCTTC.

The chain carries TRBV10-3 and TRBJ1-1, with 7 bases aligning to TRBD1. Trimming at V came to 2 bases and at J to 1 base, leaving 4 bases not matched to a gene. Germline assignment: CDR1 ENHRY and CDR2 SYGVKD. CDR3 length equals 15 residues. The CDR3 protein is CAISETGQANTEAFF. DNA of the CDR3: TGTGCCATCAGTGAGACCGGACAGGCGAACACTGAAGCTTTCTTT.

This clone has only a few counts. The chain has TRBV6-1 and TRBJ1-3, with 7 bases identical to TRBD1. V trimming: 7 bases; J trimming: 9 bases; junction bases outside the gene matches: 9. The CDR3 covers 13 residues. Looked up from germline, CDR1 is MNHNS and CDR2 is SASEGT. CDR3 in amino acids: CASTGTAPLTIYF. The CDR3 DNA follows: TGTGCCAGCACCGGGACAGCCCCTCTCACCATATATTTT.

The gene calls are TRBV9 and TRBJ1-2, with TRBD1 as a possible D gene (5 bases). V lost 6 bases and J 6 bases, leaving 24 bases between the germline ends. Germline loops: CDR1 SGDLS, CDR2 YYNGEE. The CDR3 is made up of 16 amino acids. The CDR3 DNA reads TGTGCCAGCACCTCGGGCGGGGCCGTGCAATTTCATGGCTACACCTTC. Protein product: CASTSGGAVQFHGYTF.

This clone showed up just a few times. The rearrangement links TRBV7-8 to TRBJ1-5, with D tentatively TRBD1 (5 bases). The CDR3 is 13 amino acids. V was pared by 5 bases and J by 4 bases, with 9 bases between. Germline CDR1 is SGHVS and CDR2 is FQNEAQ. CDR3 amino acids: CASSRTTNQPQHF. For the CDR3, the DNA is TGTGCCAGCAGCCGGACAACAAATCAGCCCCAGCATTTT.

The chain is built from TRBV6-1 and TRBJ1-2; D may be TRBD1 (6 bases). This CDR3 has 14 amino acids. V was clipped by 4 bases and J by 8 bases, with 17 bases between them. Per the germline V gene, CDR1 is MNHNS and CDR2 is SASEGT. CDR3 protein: CASSGRGGSEGYTF. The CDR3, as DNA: TGTGCCAGCAGTGGAAGGGGGGGGTCGGAGGGCTACACCTTC.

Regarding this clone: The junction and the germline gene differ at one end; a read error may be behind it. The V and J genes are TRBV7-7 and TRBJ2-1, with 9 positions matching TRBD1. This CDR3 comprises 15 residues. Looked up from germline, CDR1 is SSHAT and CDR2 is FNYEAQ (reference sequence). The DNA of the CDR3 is TGTGCTAGCAGCCCCGGGACAGGGACTTACAATGAGCAGTTCTTC. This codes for CASSPGTGTYNEQFF. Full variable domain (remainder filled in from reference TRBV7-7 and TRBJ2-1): GAGVSQSPRYKVTKRGQDVTLRCDPISSHATLYWYQQALGQGPEFLTYFNYEAQPDKSGLPSDRFSAERPEGSISTLTIQRTEQRDSAMYRCASSPGTGTYNEQFFGPGTRLTVL.

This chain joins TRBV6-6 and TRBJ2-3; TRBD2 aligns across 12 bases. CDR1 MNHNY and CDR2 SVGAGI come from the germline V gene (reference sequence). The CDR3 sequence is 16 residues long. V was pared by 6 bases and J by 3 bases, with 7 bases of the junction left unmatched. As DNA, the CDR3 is TGTGCCAGCAGCCTTGGGCTAGCGGGAGGGACAGATACGCAGTATTTT. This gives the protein CASSLGLAGGTDTQYF.

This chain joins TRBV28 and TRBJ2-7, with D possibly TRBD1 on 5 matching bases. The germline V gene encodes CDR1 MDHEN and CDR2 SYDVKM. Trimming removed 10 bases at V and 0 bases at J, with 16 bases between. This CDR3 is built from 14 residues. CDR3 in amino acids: CATAGSGASYEQYF. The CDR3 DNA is TGTGCCACAGCAGGGTCAGGAGCCTCCTACGAGCAGTACTTC. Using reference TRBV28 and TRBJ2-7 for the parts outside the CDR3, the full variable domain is DVKVTQSSRYLVKRTGEKVFLECVQDMDHENMFWYRQDPGLGLRLIYFSYDVKMKEKGDIPEGYSVSREKKERFSLILESASTNQTSMYLCATAGSGASYEQYFGPGTRLTVT.

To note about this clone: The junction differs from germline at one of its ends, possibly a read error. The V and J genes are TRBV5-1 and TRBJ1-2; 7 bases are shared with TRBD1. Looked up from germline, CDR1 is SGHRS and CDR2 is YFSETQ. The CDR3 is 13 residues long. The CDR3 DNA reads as TGTGCCAGCAGCTTGGACAGGACCTATGGCTACACCTTC. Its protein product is CASSLDRTYGYTF.

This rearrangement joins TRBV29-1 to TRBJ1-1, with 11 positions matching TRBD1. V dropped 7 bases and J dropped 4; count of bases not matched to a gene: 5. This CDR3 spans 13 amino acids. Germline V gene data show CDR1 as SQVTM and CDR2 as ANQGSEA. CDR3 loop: CSAWDRGATEAFF. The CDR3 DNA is TGCAGCGCTTGGGACAGGGGGGCCACTGAAGCTTTCTTT.

This CDR3 is CASSLRTGDTQYF. As DNA, the CDR3 is TGTGCCAGCAGTTTGCGAACCGGGGATACGCAGTATTTT. The V call is TRBV5-5, the J call TRBJ2-3; no clear D gene. V lost 5 bases and J lost 6, with 13 bases in between. The CDR3 length is 13 residues. Germline V gives CDR1 SGHKS, CDR2 YYEKEE (reference sequence).

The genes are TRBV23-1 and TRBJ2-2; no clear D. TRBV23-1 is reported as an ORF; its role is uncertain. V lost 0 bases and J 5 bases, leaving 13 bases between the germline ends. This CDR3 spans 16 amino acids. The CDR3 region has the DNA TGCGCCAGCAGTCAATCGCCAACCAGTGAAACCGGGGAGCTGTTTTTT. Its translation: CASSQSPTSETGELFF.

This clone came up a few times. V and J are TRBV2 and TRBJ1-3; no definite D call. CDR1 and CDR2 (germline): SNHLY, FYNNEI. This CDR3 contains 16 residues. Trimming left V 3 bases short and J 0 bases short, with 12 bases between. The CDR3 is CASSEPRVTSGNTIYF. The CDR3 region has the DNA TGTGCCAGCAGTGAGCCCCGGGTAACCTCTGGAAACACCATATATTTT. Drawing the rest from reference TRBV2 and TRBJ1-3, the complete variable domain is EPEVTQTPSHQVTQMGQEVILRCVPISNHLYFYWYRQILGQKVEFLVSFYNNEISEKSEIFDDQFSVERPDGSNFTLKIRSTKLEDSAMYFCASSEPRVTSGNTIYFGEGSWLTVV.

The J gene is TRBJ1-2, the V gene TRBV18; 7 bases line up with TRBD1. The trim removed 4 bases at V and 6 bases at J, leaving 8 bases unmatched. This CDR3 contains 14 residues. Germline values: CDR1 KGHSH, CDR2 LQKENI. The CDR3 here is CASSRTGAPDGYTF. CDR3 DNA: TGTGCCAGCTCACGCACAGGGGCCCCCGATGGCTACACCTTC.

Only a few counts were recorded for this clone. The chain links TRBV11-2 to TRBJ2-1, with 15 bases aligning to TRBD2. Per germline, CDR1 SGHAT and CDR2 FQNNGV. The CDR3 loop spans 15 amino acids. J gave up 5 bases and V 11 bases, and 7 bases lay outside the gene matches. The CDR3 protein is CAVRTSGREHNEQFF. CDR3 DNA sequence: TGTGCCGTTCGGACTAGCGGGAGGGAACACAATGAGCAGTTCTTC.

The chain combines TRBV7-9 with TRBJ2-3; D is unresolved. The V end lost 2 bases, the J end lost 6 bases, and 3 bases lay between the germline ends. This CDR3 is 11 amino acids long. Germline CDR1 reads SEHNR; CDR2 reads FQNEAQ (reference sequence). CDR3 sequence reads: CASSLSDTQYF. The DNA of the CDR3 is TGTGCCAGCAGCTTATCGGATACGCAGTATTTT.

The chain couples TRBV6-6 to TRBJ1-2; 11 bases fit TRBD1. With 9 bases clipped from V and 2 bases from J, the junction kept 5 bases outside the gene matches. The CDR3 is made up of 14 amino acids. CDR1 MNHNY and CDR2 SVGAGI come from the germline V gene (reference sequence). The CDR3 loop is CASGRDRGNYGYTF. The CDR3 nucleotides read TGTGCCAGTGGGAGGGACAGGGGGAACTATGGCTACACCTTC.

This chain's CDR3 is CASSPGVGGSSQHF. The CDR3 DNA reads as TGTGCCAGCTCACCCGGGGTAGGTGGGTCGTCCCAGCATTTT. The V call is TRBV18, the J call TRBJ1-5; D is undetermined. The germline CDR1 and CDR2 sequences are KGHSH and LQKENI. This CDR3 has 14 residues. V lost 3 bases and J lost 11, with 17 bases in between.

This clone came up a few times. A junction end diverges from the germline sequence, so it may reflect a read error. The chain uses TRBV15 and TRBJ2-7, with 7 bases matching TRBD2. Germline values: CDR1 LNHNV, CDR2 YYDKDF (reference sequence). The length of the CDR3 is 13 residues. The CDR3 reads CATSNSGTTSTDF. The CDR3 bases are TGTGCCACCAGCAACAGTGGGACTACGAGCACCGACTTC.

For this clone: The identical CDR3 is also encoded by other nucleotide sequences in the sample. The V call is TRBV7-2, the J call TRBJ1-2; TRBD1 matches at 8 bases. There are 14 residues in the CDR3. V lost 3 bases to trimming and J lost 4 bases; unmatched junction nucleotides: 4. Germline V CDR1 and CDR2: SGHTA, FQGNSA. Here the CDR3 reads CASSLTDRAYGYTF. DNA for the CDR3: TGTGCCAGCAGCTTGACGGACAGGGCCTATGGCTACACCTTC.

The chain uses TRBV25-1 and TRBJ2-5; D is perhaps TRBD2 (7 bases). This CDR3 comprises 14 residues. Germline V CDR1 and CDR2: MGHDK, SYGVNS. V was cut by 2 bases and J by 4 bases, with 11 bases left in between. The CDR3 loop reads CASSERGGLETQYF. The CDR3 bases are TGTGCCAGCAGTGAAAGGGGGGGACTAGAGACCCAGTACTTC.

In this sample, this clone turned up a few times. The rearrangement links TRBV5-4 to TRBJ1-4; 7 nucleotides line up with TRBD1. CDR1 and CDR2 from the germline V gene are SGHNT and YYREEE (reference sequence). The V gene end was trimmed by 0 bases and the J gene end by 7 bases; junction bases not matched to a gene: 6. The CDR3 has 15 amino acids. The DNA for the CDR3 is TGTGCCAGCAGCTTGGTGGAGGGGGCAGGTGAAAAACTGTTTTTT. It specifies CASSLVEGAGEKLFF.